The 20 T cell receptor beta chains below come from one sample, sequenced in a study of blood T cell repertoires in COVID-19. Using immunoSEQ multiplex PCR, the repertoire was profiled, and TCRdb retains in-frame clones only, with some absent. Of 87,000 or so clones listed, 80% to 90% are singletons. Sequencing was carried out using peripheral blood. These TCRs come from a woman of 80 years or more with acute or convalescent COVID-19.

The CDR3: CASSPGTAKKELFF. As DNA, the CDR3 is TGTGCCAGTAGTCCCGGGACAGCCAAGAAGGAACTGTTTTTT. J is TRBJ1-4 and V is TRBV19, with TRBD1 matching over 7 bases. The germline V gene has CDR1 LNHDA and CDR2 SQIVND (reference sequence). The CDR3 is 14 residues long. V lost 5 bases, J lost 12 bases, and 12 bases stayed unmatched. The full variable domain, with the rest looked up from reference TRBV19 and TRBJ1-4, is DGGITQSPKYLFRKEGQNVTLSCEQNLNHDAMYWYRQDPGQGLRLIYYSQIVNDFQKGDIAEGYSVSREKKESFPLTVTSAQKNPTAFYLCASSPGTAKKELFFGSGTQLSVL.

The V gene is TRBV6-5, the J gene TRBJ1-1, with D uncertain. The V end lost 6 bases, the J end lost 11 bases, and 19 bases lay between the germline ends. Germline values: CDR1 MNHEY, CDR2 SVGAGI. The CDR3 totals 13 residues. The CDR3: CASSKGLGSLAFF. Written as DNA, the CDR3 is TGTGCCAGCAGCAAAGGCCTGGGCAGTCTGGCTTTCTTT.

The CDR3 sequence is CASSGFGQSNEKLFF. The CDR3 coding sequence is TGTGCCAGCAGTGGTTTTGGACAGTCTAATGAAAAACTGTTTTTT. This chain links TRBV2 with TRBJ1-4; tentatively, D is TRBD1 (6 bases). Trimming removed 4 bases from V and 3 bases from J, with 12 bases in between. The CDR3 length is 15 residues. Looked up from germline, CDR1 is SNHLY and CDR2 is FYNNEI. The full variable domain, its missing parts supplied by reference TRBV2 and TRBJ1-4, is EPEVTQTPSHQVTQMGQEVILRCVPISNHLYFYWYRQILGQKVEFLVSFYNNEISEKSEIFDDQFSVERPDGSNFTLKIRSTKLEDSAMYFCASSGFGQSNEKLFFGSGTQLSVL.

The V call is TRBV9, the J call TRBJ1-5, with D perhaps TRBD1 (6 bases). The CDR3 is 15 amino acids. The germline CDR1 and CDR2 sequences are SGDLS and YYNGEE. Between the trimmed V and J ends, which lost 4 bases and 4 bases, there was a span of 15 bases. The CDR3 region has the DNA TGTGCCAGCAGCTCAGGGGCAGGCCTAAATCAGCCCCAGCATTTT. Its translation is CASSSGAGLNQPQHF.

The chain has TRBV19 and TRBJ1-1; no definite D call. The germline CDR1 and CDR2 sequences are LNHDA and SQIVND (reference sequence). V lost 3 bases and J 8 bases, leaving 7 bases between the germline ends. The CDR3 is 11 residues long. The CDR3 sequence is CASSMWREAFF. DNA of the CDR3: TGTGCCAGTAGTATGTGGAGAGAAGCTTTCTTT.

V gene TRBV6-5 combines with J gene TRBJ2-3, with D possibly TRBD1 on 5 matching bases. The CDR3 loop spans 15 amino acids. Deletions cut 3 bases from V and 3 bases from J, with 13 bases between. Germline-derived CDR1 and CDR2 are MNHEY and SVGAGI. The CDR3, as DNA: TGTGCCAGCAGTTATAGTGGGGCCGTGACAGATACGCAGTATTTT. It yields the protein CASSYSGAVTDTQYF.

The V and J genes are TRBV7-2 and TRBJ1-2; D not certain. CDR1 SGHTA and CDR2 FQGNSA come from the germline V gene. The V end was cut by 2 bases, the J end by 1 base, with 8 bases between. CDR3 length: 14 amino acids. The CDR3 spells CASSLSADNYGYTF. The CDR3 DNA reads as TGTGCCAGCAGCTTATCAGCGGATAACTATGGCTACACCTTC. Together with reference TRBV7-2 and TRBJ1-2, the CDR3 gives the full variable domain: GAGVSQSPSNKVTEKGKDVELRCDPISGHTALYWYRQSLGQGLEFLIYFQGNSAPDKSGLPSDRFSAERTGGSVSTLTIQRTQQEDSAVYLCASSLSADNYGYTFGSGTRLTVV.

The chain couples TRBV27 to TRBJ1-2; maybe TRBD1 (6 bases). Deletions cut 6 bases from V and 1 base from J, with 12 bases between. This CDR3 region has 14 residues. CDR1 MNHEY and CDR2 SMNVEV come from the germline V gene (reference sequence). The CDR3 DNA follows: TGTGCCAGCAGCCAGACAGGACTTAACTATGGCTACACCTTC. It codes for CASSQTGLNYGYTF.

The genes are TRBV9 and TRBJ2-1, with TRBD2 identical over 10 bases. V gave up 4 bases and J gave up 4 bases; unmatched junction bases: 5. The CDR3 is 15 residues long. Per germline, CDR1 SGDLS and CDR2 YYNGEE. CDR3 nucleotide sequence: TGTGCCAGCAGCCTGAGCGGGGGGGTATACAATGAGCAGTTCTTC. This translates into CASSLSGGVYNEQFF.

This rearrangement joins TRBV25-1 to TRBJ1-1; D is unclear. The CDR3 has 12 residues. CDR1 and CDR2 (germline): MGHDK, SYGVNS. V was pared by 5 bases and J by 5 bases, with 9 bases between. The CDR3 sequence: CASSLRGTEAFF. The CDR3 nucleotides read TGTGCCAGCAGTCTCAGAGGGACTGAAGCTTTCTTT.

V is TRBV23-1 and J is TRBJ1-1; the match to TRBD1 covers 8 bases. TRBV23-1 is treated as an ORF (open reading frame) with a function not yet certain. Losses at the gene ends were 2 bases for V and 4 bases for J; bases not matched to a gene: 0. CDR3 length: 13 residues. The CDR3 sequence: CASSQTGGTEAFF. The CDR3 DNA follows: TGCGCCAGCAGTCAAACAGGGGGCACTGAAGCTTTCTTT.

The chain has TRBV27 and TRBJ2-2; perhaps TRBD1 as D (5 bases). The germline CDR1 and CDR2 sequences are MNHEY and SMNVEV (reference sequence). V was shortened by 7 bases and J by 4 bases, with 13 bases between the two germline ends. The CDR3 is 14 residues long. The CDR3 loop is CASKFGRGTGELFF. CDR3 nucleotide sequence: TGTGCCAGCAAATTTGGTAGGGGCACCGGGGAGCTGTTTTTT.

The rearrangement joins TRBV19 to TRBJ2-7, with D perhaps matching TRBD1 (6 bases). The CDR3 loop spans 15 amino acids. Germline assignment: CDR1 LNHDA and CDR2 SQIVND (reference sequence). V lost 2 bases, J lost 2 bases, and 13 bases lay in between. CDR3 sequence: CASSITGTPTYEQYF. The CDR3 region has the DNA TGTGCCAGTAGTATAACCGGGACACCTACCTACGAGCAGTACTTC.

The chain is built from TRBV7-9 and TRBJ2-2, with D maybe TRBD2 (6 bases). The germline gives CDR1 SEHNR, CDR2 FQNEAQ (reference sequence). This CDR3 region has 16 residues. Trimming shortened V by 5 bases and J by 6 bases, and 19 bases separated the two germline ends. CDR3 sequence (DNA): TGTGCCAGCAGCGGTATGGCGGGGATGGTTGCCGGGGAGCTGTTTTTT. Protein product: CASSGMAGMVAGELFF. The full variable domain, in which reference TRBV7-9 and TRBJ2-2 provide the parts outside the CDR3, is DTGVSQNPRHKITKRGQNVTFRCDPISEHNRLYWYRQTLGQGPEFLTYFQNEAQLEKSRLLSDRFSAERPKGSFSTLEIQRTEQGDSAMYLCASSGMAGMVAGELFFGEGSRLTVL.

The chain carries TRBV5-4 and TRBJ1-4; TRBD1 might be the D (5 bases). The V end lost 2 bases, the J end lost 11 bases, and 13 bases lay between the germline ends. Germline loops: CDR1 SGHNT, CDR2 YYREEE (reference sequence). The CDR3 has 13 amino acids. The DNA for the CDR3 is TGTGCCAGCAGCTTTAGGCAGGGTGGGAAACTGTTTTTT. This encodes CASSFRQGGKLFF.

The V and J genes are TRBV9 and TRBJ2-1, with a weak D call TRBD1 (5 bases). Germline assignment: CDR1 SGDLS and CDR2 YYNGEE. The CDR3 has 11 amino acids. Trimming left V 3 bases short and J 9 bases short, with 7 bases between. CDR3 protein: CASSDQGEQFF. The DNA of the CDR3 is TGTGCCAGCAGCGATCAGGGTGAGCAGTTCTTC.

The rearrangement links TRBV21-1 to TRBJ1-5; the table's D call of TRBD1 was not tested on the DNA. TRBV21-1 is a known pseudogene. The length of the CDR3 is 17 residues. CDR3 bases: TGTGCCAGCAGCAAAAATGCGACAGGGGGCCCCAATCAGCCCCAGCATTTT. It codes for CASSKNATGGPNQPQHF.

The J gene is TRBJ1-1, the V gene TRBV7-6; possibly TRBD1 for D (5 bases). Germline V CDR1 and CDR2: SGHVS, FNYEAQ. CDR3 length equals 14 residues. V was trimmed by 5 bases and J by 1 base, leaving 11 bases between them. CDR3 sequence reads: CASSVGGANTEAFF. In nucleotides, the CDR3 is TGTGCCAGCAGCGTTGGAGGGGCGAACACTGAAGCTTTCTTT.

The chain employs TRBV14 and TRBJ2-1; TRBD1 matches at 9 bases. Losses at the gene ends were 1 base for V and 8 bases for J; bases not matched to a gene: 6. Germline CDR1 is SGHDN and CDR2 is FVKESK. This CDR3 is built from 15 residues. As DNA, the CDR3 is TGTGCCAGCAGCCAAGGAGGACAGGGGCGCGATGAGCAGTTCTTC. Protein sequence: CASSQGGQGRDEQFF.

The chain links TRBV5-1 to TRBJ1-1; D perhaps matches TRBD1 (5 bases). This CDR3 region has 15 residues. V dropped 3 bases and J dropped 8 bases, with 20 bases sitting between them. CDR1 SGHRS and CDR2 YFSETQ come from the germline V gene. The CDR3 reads CASSSRTEGSSEAFF. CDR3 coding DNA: TGCGCCAGCAGCTCAAGGACGGAGGGGAGTTCAGAAGCTTTCTTT.